The present T cell receptor (beta chain) was sequenced within a study of blood T cell repertoires in COVID-19. On the study more broadly: Sample material is recorded as cDNA or gDNA derived from T cells, B-cell-depleted T cells, or PBMCs.

Method: immunoSEQ multiplex PCR; TCRdb's copy keeps in-frame clones and lacks some. The sample shows roughly 430,000 clones, roughly 90% of them seen only once. The sequence derives from a woman in her forties with acute COVID-19. What was sequenced was PBMCs or T cells enriched from blood (not recorded which).

Here the CDR3 reads CATSDPGLAGGADTQYF. The CDR3 bases are TGTGCCACCAGTGATCCGGGACTAGCGGGGGGGGCAGATACGCAGTATTTT. The chain is built from TRBV24-1 and TRBJ2-3; 16 nucleotides line up with TRBD2. The germline CDR1 and CDR2 sequences are KGHDR and SFDVKD. V shed 3 bases and J 4 bases; nucleotides not matched to a gene: 3. CDR3 length: 17 residues.